Each of the 28 T cell receptor beta chains below was sequenced from the same sample in a study of T-cell reconstitution after alpha-beta-depleted transplantation in children. Unique molecular identifiers were incorporated into the prepared TCRbeta library. In TCRdb, the PCR reads were re-called with MiXCR into one record per CDR3 protein. The sample gives about 110,000 distinct CDR3 sequences, about 6% of which show up once; roughly 23% is in the top ten. The material sequenced was PBMCs, mostly from graft donor cells, taken 360 days after TCRalphabeta/CD19-depleted stem cell transplant. Source of these receptors: a male patient aged 2 to 9 who had a stem cell transplant for acute lymphoblastic leukemia, so the T cells may come from the graft donor.

In this sample, this clonotype turned up many times. The chain uses TRBV29-1 and TRBJ2-1, with D unresolved. This CDR3 is 11 amino acids long. CDR1 and CDR2 (germline): SQVTM, ANQGSEA. The V gene lost 4 bases and the J gene lost 9 bases, with 10 bases spanning the gap. The CDR3 here is CSVVWGIEQFF. The DNA for the CDR3 is TGCAGCGTTGTCTGGGGAATTGAGCAGTTCTTC.

The table lists this clonotype with a few counts. The chain is built from TRBV6-2 or TRBV6-3 and TRBJ2-4, with 7 bases fitting TRBD1. V trimming: 5 bases; J trimming: 0 bases; junction bases outside the gene matches: 4. CDR3 size: 15 residues. Germline V gene data show CDR1 as MNHEY and CDR2 as SVGEGT. The CDR3: CASSQRGLAKNIQYF. The CDR3 DNA sequence: TGTGCCAGCAGTCAGAGGGGGCTAGCCAAAAACATTCAGTACTTC.

This clonotype was counted at least ten times. The chain recombines TRBV9 with TRBJ2-2, with no clear D. CDR3 length: 14 amino acids. Trimming took 2 bases from V and 0 from J, leaving 5 bases between them. Per the germline V gene, CDR1 is SGDLS and CDR2 is YYNGEE. The CDR3 protein is CASSVRANTGELFF. As DNA, the CDR3 is TGTGCCAGCAGCGTTCGAGCGAACACCGGGGAGCTGTTTTTT.

This clonotype was picked up many times. The CDR3 loop reads CASSRVERFTNTGELFF. For the CDR3, the DNA is TGTGCCAGCAGCCGCGTGGAGCGGTTTACGAACACCGGGGAGCTGTTTTTT. This rearrangement joins TRBV7-8 to TRBJ2-2, with D perhaps TRBD2 (5 bases). In germline, CDR1 is SGHVS, CDR2 FQNEAQ. The CDR3 extends over 17 amino acids. The germline V and J ends were trimmed by 5 bases and 0 bases, with 16 bases remaining between them. The full variable domain, rest sourced from reference TRBV7-8 and TRBJ2-2, is GAGVSQSPRYKVAKRGQDVALRCDPISGHVSLFWYQQALGQGPEFLTYFQNEAQLDKSGLPSDRFFAERPEGSVSTLKIQRTQQEDSAVYLCASSRVERFTNTGELFFGEGSRLTVL.

This clonotype was seen ten or more times. The chain recombines TRBV9 with TRBJ2-5; 10 nucleotides align to TRBD2. V shed 0 bases and J 2 bases; nucleotides not matched to a gene: 7. The CDR3 totals 17 residues. The germline CDR1 and CDR2 sequences are SGDLS and YYNGEE. The CDR3 is CASSVGNSGGQQETQYF. CDR3 bases: TGTGCCAGCAGCGTAGGGAATAGCGGGGGGCAACAAGAGACCCAGTACTTC.

The table lists this clonotype with many counts. This chain links TRBV4-2 with TRBJ2-2; 13 nucleotides match TRBD2. The ends lost 0 bases at V and 0 bases at J; junction bases unmatched: 10. CDR1 is LGHNA, CDR2 YNFKEQ, per germline. The CDR3 runs 21 residues. The CDR3 loop is CASSQELRLAGGGPNTGELFF. CDR3 bases: TGTGCCAGCAGCCAAGAACTCCGACTAGCGGGAGGAGGACCGAACACCGGGGAGCTGTTTTTT.

This clonotype was found many times. The rearrangement uses TRBV20-1 and TRBJ1-5; 8 positions match TRBD1. The CDR3 totals 14 residues. Looked up from germline, CDR1 is DFQATT and CDR2 is SNEGSKA (reference sequence). Losses at the gene ends were 5 bases for V and 3 bases for J; bases not matched to a gene: 6. The CDR3 DNA reads TGCAGTGCTTTTCGGACAGGGCCCAATCAGCCCCAGCATTTT. It encodes CSAFRTGPNQPQHF.

This clonotype was detected ten times or more. The rearrangement joins TRBV28 to TRBJ2-7, with D perhaps TRBD1 (7 bases). This CDR3 spans 13 amino acids. Germline V gene lookup returns CDR1 MDHEN and CDR2 SYDVKM. V was pared by 8 bases and J by 5 bases, with 16 bases between. In DNA, the CDR3 is TGTGCCAGCCGCTGGAGGGGGCGGGACGAGCAGTACTTC. Translated, it gives CASRWRGRDEQYF.

The chain has TRBV18 and TRBJ1-5, with a possible D match to TRBD1 (6 bases). V shed 6 bases and J shed 1 base, with 10 bases lying between them. This CDR3 contains 14 residues. CDR1 is KGHSH, CDR2 LQKENI, per germline. DNA for the CDR3: TGTGCCAGCTCGCCGCAGGGGAGCAATCAGCCCCAGCATTTT. Residues: CASSPQGSNQPQHF.

Ten or more counts support this clonotype. The chain uses TRBV27 and TRBJ2-7; tentatively, D is TRBD1 (6 bases). Germline loops: CDR1 MNHEY, CDR2 SMNVEV (reference sequence). V lost 6 bases, J lost 6 bases, and 21 bases lay in between. CDR3 length equals 15 residues. The CDR3 bases are TGTGCCAGCAGCTCAAGGACAGAAAGTACCCTCGAGCAGTACTTC. Protein: CASSSRTESTLEQYF.

This clonotype occurred many times. The chain carries TRBV5-1 and TRBJ2-1; 8 bases are shared with TRBD2. V shed 3 bases and J 5 bases; nucleotides not matched to a gene: 7. CDR1 is SGHRS, CDR2 YFSETQ, per germline. The length of the CDR3 is 15 residues. CDR3 coding DNA: TGCGCCAGCAGCTCGGGACTAGTGTACGACAATGAGCAGTTCTTC. Its protein product is CASSSGLVYDNEQFF.

This clonotype was counted between two and nine times. The V and J genes are TRBV2 and TRBJ2-5; tentative D call: TRBD2 (5 bases). Germline V CDR1 and CDR2: SNHLY, FYNNEI. The CDR3 covers 15 residues. V shed 2 bases and J shed 1 base, with 11 bases lying between them. CDR3 coding DNA: TGTGCCAGCAGTGAAACTCGGGGAATCCAAGAGACCCAGTACTTC. It translates to CASSETRGIQETQYF.

This clonotype was seen a few times. The chain employs TRBV5-6 and TRBJ2-6; D call uncertain. Germline V CDR1 and CDR2: SGHDT, YYEEEE. This CDR3 is built from 16 residues. V lost 0 bases and J lost 6, with 13 bases in between. The CDR3 sequence is CASSLGPPRKANVLTF. CDR3 sequence (DNA): TGTGCCAGCAGCTTGGGGCCACCAAGGAAGGCCAACGTCCTGACTTTC.

The rearrangement links TRBV5-5 to TRBJ2-4; tentatively, D is TRBD1 or TRBD2 (5 bases each). CDR3 length: 16 residues. CDR1 is SGHKS, CDR2 YYEKEE, per germline (reference sequence). The V end lost 0 bases, the J end lost 8 bases, and 18 bases lay between the germline ends. In DNA, the CDR3 is TGTGCCAGCAGCTTGGCCGAGGGCAGGGCCTATGACATTCAGTACTTC. Encoded protein: CASSLAEGRAYDIQYF.

The sample holds many counts of this clonotype. Given the absence of the conserved phenylalanine or tryptophan at the CDR3 end, a read error is likely. The chain couples TRBV6-6 to TRBJ2-7; no firm D call. V gave up 4 bases and J gave up 5 bases, with 6 bases separating them. Germline-derived CDR1 and CDR2 are MNHNY and SVGAGI (reference sequence). This CDR3 comprises 11 residues. The CDR3 is CASSWSDEQYS. The CDR3 coding sequence is TGTGCCAGCAGTTGGTCGGACGAGCAGTACTCC.

About this clonotype: A much larger clonotype is one base distant, so this may be a read error. The CDR3 is CASSLGDYSYIEQFF. The CDR3 DNA sequence: TGTGCCAGCAGTTTAGGGGACTACTCCTACATTGAGCAGTTCTTC. The J gene is TRBJ2-1, the V gene TRBV27; 7 bases are shared with TRBD2. The CDR3 is 15 residues long. The germline CDR1 and CDR2 sequences are MNHEY and SMNVEV (reference sequence).

The chain couples TRBV2 to TRBJ2-2; tentatively, D is TRBD2 (6 bases). The V end lost 5 bases, the J end lost 4 bases, and 14 bases lay between the germline ends. Germline-derived CDR1 and CDR2 are SNHLY and FYNNEI. This CDR3 is 15 amino acids long. The CDR3 nucleotides are TGTGCCAGCAGTCCCCTTACTAGCCGCACCGGGGAGCTGTTTTTT. Protein: CASSPLTSRTGELFF.

This clonotype occurred many times. The gene calls are TRBV27 and TRBJ2-7; possibly TRBD2 for D (6 bases). V lost 1 base and J 4 bases, leaving 14 bases between the germline ends. CDR3 size: 15 residues. Germline CDR1 reads MNHEY; CDR2 reads SMNVEV (reference sequence). The CDR3 DNA is TGTGCCAGCAGTTTATTAGGATCGGGAGCTTACGAGCAGTACTTC. It codes for CASSLLGSGAYEQYF.

This clonotype was found many times. The rearrangement uses TRBV29-1 and TRBJ2-7, with 11 bases matching TRBD2. The germline gives CDR1 SQVTM, CDR2 ANQGSEA. V was pared by 7 bases and J by 5 bases, with 7 bases of the junction left unmatched. The CDR3 runs 13 residues. CDR3 bases: TGCAGCGAACTAGCGGGAGTATTCAACGAGCAGTACTTC. Residues: CSELAGVFNEQYF.

This clonotype was seen at least ten times. The chain joins TRBV6-1 to TRBJ2-2; D is possibly TRBD1 (5 bases). V was shortened by 4 bases and J by 1 base, with 13 bases between the two germline ends. This CDR3 region has 16 residues. From germline, CDR1 is MNHNS and CDR2 SASEGT. CDR3 in amino acids: CASSAPGKGNTGELFF. The CDR3 bases are TGTGCCAGCAGTGCCCCAGGGAAGGGGAACACCGGGGAGCTGTTTTTT.

This clonotype was observed many times. The chain has TRBV3-1 and TRBJ1-2; D is unresolved. The CDR3 contains 16 residues. Looked up from germline, CDR1 is LGHDT and CDR2 is YNNKEL (reference sequence). V shed 0 bases and J shed 4 bases, with 15 bases lying between them. CDR3 sequence: CASSQDPGRLTYGYTF. For the CDR3, the DNA is TGTGCCAGCAGCCAAGATCCGGGAAGGTTAACCTATGGCTACACCTTC.

This clonotype was recorded at least ten times. This rearrangement joins TRBV12-3 or TRBV12-4 to TRBJ2-2, with TRBD1 as a possible D gene (6 bases). V shed 1 base and J shed 6 bases, with 12 bases lying between them. This CDR3 contains 15 residues. CDR3 nucleotides: TGTGCCAGCAGTTTAGTGGGGGCCAAATCCGGGGAGCTGTTTTTT. It encodes CASSLVGAKSGELFF.

This clonotype was observed a handful of times. The chain combines TRBV11-2 with TRBJ2-2; 7 positions agree with TRBD1. Per germline, CDR1 SGHAT and CDR2 FQNNGV. Germline trimming cut 6 bases from V and 0 bases from J; bases unmatched to any gene: 19. CDR3 length: 20 amino acids. This CDR3 reads CASREGALSHGWPNTGELFF. The CDR3 DNA sequence: TGTGCCAGCAGAGAGGGGGCGTTATCCCATGGGTGGCCGAACACCGGGGAGCTGTTTTTT.

This clonotype was observed at least ten times. This chain uses TRBV9 with TRBJ2-5; 8 bases map to TRBD1. The CDR3 is made up of 15 amino acids. Germline CDR1 reads SGDLS; CDR2 reads YYNGEE. V lost 5 bases and J lost 2; bases outside the gene matches: 8. For the CDR3, the DNA is TGTGCCAGCAGGGCCGAGGACAGGGAGCAAGAGACCCAGTACTTC. Translating gives CASRAEDREQETQYF.

This clonotype was detected only a few times. The rearrangement uses TRBV20-1 and TRBJ1-3; D is undetermined. This CDR3 is 13 amino acids long. V lost 3 bases and J 0 bases, leaving 6 bases between the germline ends. Germline lookup yields CDR1 DFQATT and CDR2 SNEGSKA (reference sequence). The CDR3 bases are TGCAGTGCTAGTACTAGCTCTGGAAACACCATATATTTT. It encodes CSASTSSGNTIYF.

This clonotype was counted at least ten times. The chain links TRBV7-8 to TRBJ2-7, with 12 bases fitting TRBD2. This CDR3 comprises 17 residues. CDR1 SGHVS and CDR2 FQNEAQ come from the germline V gene. Trimming at V came to 4 bases and at J to 1 base, leaving 8 bases not matched to a gene. The CDR3 DNA reads as TGTGCCAGCAGCTCAAGGTCTAGCGGGAGGGGGTCCTACGAGCAGTACTTC. Protein: CASSSRSSGRGSYEQYF.

The genes are TRBV14 and TRBJ2-5; 7 bases line up with TRBD2. The CDR3 contains 14 residues. V lost 1 base and J lost 3; bases outside the gene matches: 2. Looked up from germline, CDR1 is SGHDN and CDR2 is FVKESK. This CDR3 reads CASSQGDYEETQYF. In DNA, the CDR3 is TGTGCCAGCAGCCAAGGGGACTACGAAGAGACCCAGTACTTC.

This clonotype was seen ten or more times. CDR3 in DNA: TGTGCCAGCAGCCGGGACACGTTGAACACTGAAGCTTTCTTT. It translates to CASSRDTLNTEAFF. The V gene is TRBV7-9, the J gene TRBJ1-1; tentative D call: TRBD1 (6 bases). The CDR3 has 14 residues. CDR1 SEHNR and CDR2 FQNEAQ come from the germline V gene (reference sequence). V gave up 5 bases and J gave up 0 bases, with 10 bases separating them.